The present TCR beta chain was sequenced within a study of blood T cell repertoires in COVID-19. As to this clone: Sequence at one end of the junction differs from germline and may be a read error.

The data were produced by immunoSEQ multiplex PCR, yet TCRdb's version contains in-frame clones alone and is incomplete. The sample carries under 250,000 clones, around 83% recorded once. The sequence was obtained from a human donor in a cohort sampled during active COVID-19. The sequencing sample was made of peripheral blood.

The CDR3 region is CASSVDSSNSPLHF. The CDR3 DNA sequence: TGTGCCAGCAGCGTAGACTCCTCTAATTCACCCCTCCACTTT. The chain recombines TRBV9 with TRBJ1-6; D remains ambiguous. The CDR3 length is 14 residues. Germline CDR1 and CDR2: SGDLS and YYNGEE.